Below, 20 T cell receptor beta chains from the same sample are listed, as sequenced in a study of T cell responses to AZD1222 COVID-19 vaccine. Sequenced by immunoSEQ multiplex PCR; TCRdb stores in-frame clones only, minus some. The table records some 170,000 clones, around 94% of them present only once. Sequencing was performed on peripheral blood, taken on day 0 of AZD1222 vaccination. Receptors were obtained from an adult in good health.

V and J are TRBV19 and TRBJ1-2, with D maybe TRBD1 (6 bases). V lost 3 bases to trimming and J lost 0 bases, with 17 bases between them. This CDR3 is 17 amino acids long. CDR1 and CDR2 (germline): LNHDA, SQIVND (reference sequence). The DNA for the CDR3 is TGTGCCAGTAGTATTTCCTCGGGGGGCAAGTCTAACTATGGCTACACCTTC. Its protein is CASSISSGGKSNYGYTF.

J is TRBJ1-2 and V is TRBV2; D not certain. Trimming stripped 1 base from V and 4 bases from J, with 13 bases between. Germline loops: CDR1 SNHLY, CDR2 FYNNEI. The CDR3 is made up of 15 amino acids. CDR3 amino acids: CASSEGVTLSYGYTF. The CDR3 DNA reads TGTGCCAGCAGTGAAGGGGTTACCCTGTCCTATGGCTACACCTTC.

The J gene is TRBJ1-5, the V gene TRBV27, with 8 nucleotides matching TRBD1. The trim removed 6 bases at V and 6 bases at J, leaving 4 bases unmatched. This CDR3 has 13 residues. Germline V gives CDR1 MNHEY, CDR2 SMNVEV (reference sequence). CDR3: CASSPGQGQPQHF. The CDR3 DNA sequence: TGTGCCAGCAGCCCCGGACAGGGTCAGCCCCAGCATTTT.

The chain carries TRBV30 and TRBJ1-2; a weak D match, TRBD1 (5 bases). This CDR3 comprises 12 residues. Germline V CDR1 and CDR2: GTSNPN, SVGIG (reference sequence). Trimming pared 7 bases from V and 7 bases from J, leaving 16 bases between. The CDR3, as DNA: TGTGCCTTTCTAGACAGACCCCCTGGCTACACCTTC. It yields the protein CAFLDRPPGYTF. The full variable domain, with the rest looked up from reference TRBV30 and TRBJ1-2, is SQTIHQWPATLVQPVGSPLSLECTVEGTSNPNLYWYRQAAGRGLQLLFYSVGIGQISSEVPQNLSASRPQDRQFILSSKKLLLSDSGFYLCAFLDRPPGYTFGSGTRLTVV.

The CDR3 nucleotides read TGTGCCAGCAGCTTGTGGCAGGGGGATAGCTATGGCTACACCTTC. Translated, it gives CASSLWQGDSYGYTF. The chain is built from TRBV5-5 and TRBJ1-2; 7 bases are shared with TRBD1. Germline assignment: CDR1 SGHKS and CDR2 YYEKEE (reference sequence). This CDR3 spans 15 amino acids. After removal of 1 base from V and 4 bases from J, the junction contained 7 bases not matched to a gene.

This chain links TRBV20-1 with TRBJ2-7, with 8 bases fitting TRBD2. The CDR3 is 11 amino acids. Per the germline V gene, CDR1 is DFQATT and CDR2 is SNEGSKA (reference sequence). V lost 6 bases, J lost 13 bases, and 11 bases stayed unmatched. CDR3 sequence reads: CSALSSGSEYF. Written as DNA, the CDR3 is TGCAGTGCCCTCTCCAGCGGGAGTGAATACTTC.

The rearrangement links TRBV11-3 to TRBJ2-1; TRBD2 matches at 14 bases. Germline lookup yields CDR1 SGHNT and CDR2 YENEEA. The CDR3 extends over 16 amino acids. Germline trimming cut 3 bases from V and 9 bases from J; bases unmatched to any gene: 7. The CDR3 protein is CASSFSGLAGEGEQFF. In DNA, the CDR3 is TGTGCCAGCAGCTTTTCGGGACTAGCGGGAGAGGGTGAGCAGTTCTTC.

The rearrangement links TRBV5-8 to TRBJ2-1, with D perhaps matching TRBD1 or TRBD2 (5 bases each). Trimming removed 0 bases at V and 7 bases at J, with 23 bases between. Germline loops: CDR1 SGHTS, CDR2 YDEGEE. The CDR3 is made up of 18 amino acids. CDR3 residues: CASSLAGGRRVWTNEQFF. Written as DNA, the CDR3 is TGTGCCAGCAGCTTGGCTGGGGGACGGAGAGTCTGGACAAATGAGCAGTTCTTC.

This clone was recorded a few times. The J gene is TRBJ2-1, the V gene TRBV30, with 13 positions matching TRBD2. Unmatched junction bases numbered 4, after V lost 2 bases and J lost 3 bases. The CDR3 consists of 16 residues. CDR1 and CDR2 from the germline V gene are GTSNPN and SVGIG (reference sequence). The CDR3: CAWSPGLAGYYNEQFF. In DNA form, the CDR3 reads TGTGCCTGGAGTCCGGGACTAGCGGGATACTACAATGAGCAGTTCTTC.

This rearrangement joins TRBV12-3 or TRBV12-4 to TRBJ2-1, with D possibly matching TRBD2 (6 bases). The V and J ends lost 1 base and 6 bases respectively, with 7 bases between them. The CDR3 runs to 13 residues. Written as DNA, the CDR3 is TGTGCCAGCAGTTTAGTGGGAGGCAATGAGCAGTTCTTC. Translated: CASSLVGGNEQFF.

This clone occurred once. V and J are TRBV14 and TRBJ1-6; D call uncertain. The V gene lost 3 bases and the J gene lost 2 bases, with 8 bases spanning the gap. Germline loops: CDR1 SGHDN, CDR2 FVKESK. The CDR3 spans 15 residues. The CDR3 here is CASSQRGPYNSPLHF. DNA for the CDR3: TGTGCCAGCAGCCAGCGGGGTCCCTATAATTCACCCCTCCACTTT. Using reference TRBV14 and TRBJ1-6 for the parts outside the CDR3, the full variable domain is EAGVTQFPSHSVIEKGQTVTLRCDPISGHDNLYWYRRVMGKEIKFLLHFVKESKQDESGMPNNRFLAERTGGTYSTLKVQPAELEDSGVYFCASSQRGPYNSPLHFGNGTRLTVT.

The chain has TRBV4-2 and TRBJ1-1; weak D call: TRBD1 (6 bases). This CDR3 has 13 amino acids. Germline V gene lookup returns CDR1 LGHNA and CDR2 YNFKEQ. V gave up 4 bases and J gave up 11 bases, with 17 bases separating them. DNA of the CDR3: TGTGCCAGCAGCCCTTCCCAGGGGAGTTGGGCTTTCTTT. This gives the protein CASSPSQGSWAFF.

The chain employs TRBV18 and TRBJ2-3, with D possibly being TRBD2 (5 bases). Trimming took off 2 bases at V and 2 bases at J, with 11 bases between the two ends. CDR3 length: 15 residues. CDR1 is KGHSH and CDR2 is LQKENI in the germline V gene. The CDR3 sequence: CASSPRGRDTDTQYF. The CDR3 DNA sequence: TGTGCCAGCTCACCAAGAGGGAGAGACACAGATACGCAGTATTTT.

The DNA for the CDR3 is TGTGCCAGCAGCTCTCGGCGGAATGAGCAGTTCTTC. Encoded protein: CASSSRRNEQFF. The rearrangement uses TRBV11-1 and TRBJ2-1; D is ambiguous. V was shortened by 4 bases and J by 7 bases, with 8 bases between the two germline ends. The CDR3 totals 12 residues. The V gene's germline CDR1 is SGHAT and CDR2 FQDESV (reference sequence).

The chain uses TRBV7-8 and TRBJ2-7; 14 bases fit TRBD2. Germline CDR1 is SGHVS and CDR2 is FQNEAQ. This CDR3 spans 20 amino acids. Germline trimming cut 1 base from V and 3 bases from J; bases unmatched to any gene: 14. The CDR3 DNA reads TGTGCCAGCAGCTTAGGAGGTTCGGGACTAGCGGGAGCGAACCGCTACGAGCAGTACTTC. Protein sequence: CASSLGGSGLAGANRYEQYF.

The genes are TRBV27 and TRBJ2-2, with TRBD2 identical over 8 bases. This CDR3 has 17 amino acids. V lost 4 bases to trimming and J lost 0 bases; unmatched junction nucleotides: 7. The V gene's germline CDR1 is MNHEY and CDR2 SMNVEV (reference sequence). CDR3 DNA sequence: TGTGCCAGCAGTTCCCTAGCTAGCGGGCCGAACACCGGGGAGCTGTTTTTT. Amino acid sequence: CASSSLASGPNTGELFF.

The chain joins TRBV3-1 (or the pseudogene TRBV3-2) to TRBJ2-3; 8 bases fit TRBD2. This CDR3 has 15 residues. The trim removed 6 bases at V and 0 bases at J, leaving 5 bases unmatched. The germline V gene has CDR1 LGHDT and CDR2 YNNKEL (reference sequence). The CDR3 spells CASSAVAGSTDTQYF. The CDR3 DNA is TGTGCCAGCAGTGCAGTAGCGGGAAGCACAGATACGCAGTATTTT.

CDR3 nucleotide sequence: TGTGCCAGCAGTGAACCCTTCCTGGGAAGAGGGAAAGAAACCTACGAGCAGTACTTC. Its protein is CASSEPFLGRGKETYEQYF. The V and J genes are TRBV6-1 and TRBJ2-7; D is perhaps TRBD2 (5 bases). Germline V lookup: CDR1 MNHNS, CDR2 SASEGT. V shed 2 bases and J shed 2 bases, with 25 bases lying between them. CDR3 length: 19 amino acids.

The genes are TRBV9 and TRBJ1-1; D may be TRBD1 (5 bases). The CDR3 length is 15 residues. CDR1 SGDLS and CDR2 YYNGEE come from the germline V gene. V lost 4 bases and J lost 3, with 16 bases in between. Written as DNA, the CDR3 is TGTGCCAGCAGCTCTACCGGGACGGGGGACACTGAAGCTTTCTTT. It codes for CASSSTGTGDTEAFF.

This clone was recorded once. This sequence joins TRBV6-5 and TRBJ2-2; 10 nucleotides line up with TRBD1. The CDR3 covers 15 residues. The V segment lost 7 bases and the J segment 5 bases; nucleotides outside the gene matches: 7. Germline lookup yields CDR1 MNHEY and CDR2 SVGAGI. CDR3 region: CASTRRQGATGELFF. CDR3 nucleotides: TGTGCCAGCACTAGGCGACAGGGGGCTACCGGGGAGCTGTTTTTT.